Only a few counts were recorded for the clone carrying this T cell receptor beta chain. The CDR3 consists of 15 residues. V lost 4 bases to trimming and J lost 0 bases, with 14 bases between them. Per the germline V gene, CDR1 is SGHRS and CDR2 is YFSETQ. This record comes from a study of blood T cell repertoires in COVID-19. TCRdb's copy holds only in-frame clones and misses some; the assay was immunoSEQ multiplex PCR. The sample lists under 350,000 clones, just over 85% occurring once. This sequence joins TRBV5-1 and TRBJ2-7, with D tentatively TRBD1 (7 bases). Sequencing input: PBMCs or T cells enriched from blood (not recorded which). This clonotype originated in a man younger than 45 who had recovered from COVID-19. The CDR3 sequence: CASSPGGTVSYEQYF. The CDR3 DNA reads TGCGCCAGCAGCCCCGGCGGGACAGTCTCCTACGAGCAGTACTTC. Based on the CDR3 plus reference TRBV5-1 and TRBJ2-7, the full variable domain is KAGVTQTPRYLIKTRGQQVTLSCSPISGHRSVSWYQQTPGQGLQFLFEYFSETQRNKGNFPGRFSGRQFSNSRSEMNVSTLELGDSALYLCASSPGGTVSYEQYFGPGTRLTVT.